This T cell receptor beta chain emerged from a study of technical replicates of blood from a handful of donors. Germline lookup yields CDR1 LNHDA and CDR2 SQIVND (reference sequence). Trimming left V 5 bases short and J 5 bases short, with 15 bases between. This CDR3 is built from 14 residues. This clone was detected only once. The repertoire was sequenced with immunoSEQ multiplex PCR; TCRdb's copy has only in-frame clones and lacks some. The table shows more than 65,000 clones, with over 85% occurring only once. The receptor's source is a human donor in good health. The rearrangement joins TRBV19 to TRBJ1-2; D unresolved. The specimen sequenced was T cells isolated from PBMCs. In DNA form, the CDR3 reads TGTGCCAGTAGTCCGGGAGCAGCAGAGTATGGCTACACCTTC. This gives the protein CASSPGAAEYGYTF.